The clone carrying this T cell receptor (beta chain) was observed a few times. Its matching antigen is unknown. The data were taken from a study of beta chain features in type 1 diabetes. Background on the study: Cell yields, gender and age were similar in healthy donors and patients.

The study's findings and limits: Comparison showed that naive, central memory and Treg TCRB repertoires appeared more similar among patients than among healthy donors.

The CDR3 consists of 16 residues. From germline, CDR1 is LGHNA and CDR2 YSLEER. Germline trimming cut 0 bases from V and 2 bases from J; bases unmatched to any gene: 4. Sorting based on CD45RO/CCR7/CD25/CD127/CD95/CD27 separated CD4+ naive, central memory, regulatory and stem cell-like memory cells. TCRB transcripts that were expressed got sequenced, as all of the isolated RNA had been reverse transcribed. Assay used: immunoSEQ multiplex PCR; TCRdb lists only in-frame clones, some missing. The sample gives about 360,000 clones, 10% to 15% of which show up once; under 0.02% is in the top ten. This chain links TRBV4-3 with TRBJ2-7, with 10 bases matching TRBD2. Material: naive CD4+ T cells from blood. This sequence was found in a man between 18 and 29 years old in good health. CDR3 nucleotide sequence: TGCGCCAGCAGCCAAGAATGGCTAGCGGGAGCCTACGAGCAGTACTTC. Encoded protein: CASSQEWLAGAYEQYF.